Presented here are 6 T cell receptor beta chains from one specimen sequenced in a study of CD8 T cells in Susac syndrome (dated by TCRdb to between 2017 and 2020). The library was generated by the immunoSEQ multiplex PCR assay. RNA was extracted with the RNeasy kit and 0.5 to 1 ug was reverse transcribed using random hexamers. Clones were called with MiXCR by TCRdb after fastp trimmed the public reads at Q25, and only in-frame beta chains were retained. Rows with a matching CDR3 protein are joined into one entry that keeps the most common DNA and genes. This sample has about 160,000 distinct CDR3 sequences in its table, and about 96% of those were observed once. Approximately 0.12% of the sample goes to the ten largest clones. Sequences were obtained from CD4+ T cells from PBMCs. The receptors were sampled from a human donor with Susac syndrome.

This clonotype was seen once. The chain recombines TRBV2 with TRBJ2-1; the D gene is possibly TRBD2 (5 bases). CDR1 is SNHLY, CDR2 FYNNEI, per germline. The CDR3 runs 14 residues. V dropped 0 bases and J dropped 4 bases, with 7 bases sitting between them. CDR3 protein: CASSEARGYNEQFF. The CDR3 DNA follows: TGTGCCAGCAGTGAAGCGCGCGGGTACAATGAGCAGTTCTTC.

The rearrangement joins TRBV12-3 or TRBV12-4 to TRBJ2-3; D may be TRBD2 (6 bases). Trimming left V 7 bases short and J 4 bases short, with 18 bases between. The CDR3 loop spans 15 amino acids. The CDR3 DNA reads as TGTGCCAGCACTGGGAATCTAGCGATTCCAGATACGCAGTATTTT. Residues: CASTGNLAIPDTQYF.

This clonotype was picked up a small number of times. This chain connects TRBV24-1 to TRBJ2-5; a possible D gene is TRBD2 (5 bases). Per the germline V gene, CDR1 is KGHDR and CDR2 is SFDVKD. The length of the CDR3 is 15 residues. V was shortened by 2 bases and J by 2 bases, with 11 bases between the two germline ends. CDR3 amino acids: CATSDSIGRQETQYF. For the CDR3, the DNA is TGTGCCACCAGTGATTCGATTGGGAGACAAGAGACCCAGTACTTC.

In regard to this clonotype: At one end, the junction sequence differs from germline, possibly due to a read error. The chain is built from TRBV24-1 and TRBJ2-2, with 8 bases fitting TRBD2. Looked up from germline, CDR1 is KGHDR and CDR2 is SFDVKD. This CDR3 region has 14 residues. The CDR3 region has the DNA TGTGCCACCACTGATAGCGGGAAGTTCGGGGAGCTGTTTTTT. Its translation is CATTDSGKFGELFF.

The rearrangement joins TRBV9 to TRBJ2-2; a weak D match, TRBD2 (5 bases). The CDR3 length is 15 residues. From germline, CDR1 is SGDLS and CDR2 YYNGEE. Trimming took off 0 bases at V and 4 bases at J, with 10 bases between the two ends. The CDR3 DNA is TGTGCCAGCAGCGTAGTCGGGGAAACCACCGGGGAGCTGTTTTTT. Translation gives CASSVVGETTGELFF.

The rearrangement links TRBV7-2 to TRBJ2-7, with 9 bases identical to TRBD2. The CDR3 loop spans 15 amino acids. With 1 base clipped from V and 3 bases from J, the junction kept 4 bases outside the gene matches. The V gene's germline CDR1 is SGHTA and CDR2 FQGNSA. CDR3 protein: CASSLDSGGGYEQYF. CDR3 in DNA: TGTGCCAGCAGCTTAGATAGCGGGGGCGGCTACGAGCAGTACTTC. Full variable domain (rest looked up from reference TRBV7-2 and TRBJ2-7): GAGVSQSPSNKVTEKGKDVELRCDPISGHTALYWYRQSLGQGLEFLIYFQGNSAPDKSGLPSDRFSAERTGGSVSTLTIQRTQQEDSAVYLCASSLDSGGGYEQYFGPGTRLTVT.